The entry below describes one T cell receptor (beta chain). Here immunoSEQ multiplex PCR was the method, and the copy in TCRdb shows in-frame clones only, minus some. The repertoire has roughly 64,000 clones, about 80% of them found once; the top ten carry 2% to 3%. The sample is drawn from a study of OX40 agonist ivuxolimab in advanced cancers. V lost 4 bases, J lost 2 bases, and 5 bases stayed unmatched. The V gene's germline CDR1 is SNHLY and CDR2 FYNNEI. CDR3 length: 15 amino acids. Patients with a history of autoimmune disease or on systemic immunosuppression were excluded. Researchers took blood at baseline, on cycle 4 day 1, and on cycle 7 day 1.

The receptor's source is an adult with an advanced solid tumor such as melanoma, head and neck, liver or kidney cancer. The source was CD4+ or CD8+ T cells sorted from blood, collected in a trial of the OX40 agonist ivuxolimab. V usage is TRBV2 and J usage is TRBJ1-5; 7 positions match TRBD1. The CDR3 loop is CASSVRGSGNQPQHF. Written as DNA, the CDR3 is TGTGCCAGCAGTGTCAGGGGGTCGGGCAATCAGCCCCAGCATTTT.